These T cell receptor beta chains were read from a single sample in a study of blood T cell repertoires in COVID-19. TCRdb's table, derived via immunoSEQ multiplex PCR, lists solely in-frame clones and lacks some. The table records a few hundred thousand clones, roughly 85% of them present only once. The sequenced sample consisted of PBMCs or T cells enriched from blood (not recorded which). The receptor set was obtained from a young man who had recovered from COVID-19. CDR3s include the opening cysteine and the closing phenylalanine or tryptophan. Each record gives: J gene, D gene, clone size, V gene, CDR3 protein, CDR3 DNA. The D gene is left open where the match is weak. Part of the rows lack a size; the others show once, few, many or a class for expanded clones.

j_gene: TRBJ1-2; d_gene: .; abundance: .; v_gene: TRBV3-1/TRBV3-2; CDR3aa: CASSQEAGYEGYTF; CDR3nt: TGTGCCAGCAGCCAAGAAGCGGGGTATGAAGGCTACACCTTC
j_gene: TRBJ1-1; d_gene: TRBD1; abundance: .; v_gene: TRBV7-9; CDR3aa: CASSVLTGVDTEAFF; CDR3nt: TGTGCCAGCAGCGTTTTGACAGGGGTGGACACTGAAGCTTTCTTT
j_gene: TRBJ2-5; d_gene: TRBD1; abundance: .; v_gene: TRBV6-5; CDR3aa: CASSYDRVAETQYF; CDR3nt: TGTGCCAGCAGCTATGACAGGGTCGCCGAGACCCAGTACTTC
j_gene: TRBJ2-1; d_gene: .; abundance: .; v_gene: TRBV7-2; CDR3aa: CASSTRGANEQFF; CDR3nt: TGTGCCAGCAGCACCCGGGGGGCTAATGAGCAGTTCTTC
j_gene: TRBJ2-1; d_gene: .; abundance: once; v_gene: TRBV15; CDR3aa: CATSRNYLSSYNEQFF; CDR3nt: TGTGCCACCAGCAGAAACTACCTAAGCTCCTACAATGAGCAGTTCTTC
j_gene: TRBJ1-2; d_gene: .; abundance: .; v_gene: TRBV5-4; CDR3aa: CASNDRNYGYTF; CDR3nt: TGTGCCAGCAACGACAGAAACTATGGCTACACCTTC
j_gene: TRBJ2-5; d_gene: TRBD2; abundance: .; v_gene: TRBV3-1/TRBV3-2; CDR3aa: CASSQGLAEIQETQYF; CDR3nt: TGTGCCAGCAGCCAGGGACTAGCGGAGATCCAAGAGACCCAGTACTTC
j_gene: TRBJ2-7; d_gene: TRBD2; abundance: .; v_gene: TRBV4-1; CDR3aa: CASSHLPQGGGAFNEQYF; CDR3nt: TGCGCCAGCAGCCATCTCCCCCAAGGCGGGGGGGCTTTTAACGAGCAGTACTTC
j_gene: TRBJ1-2; d_gene: TRBD1; abundance: .; v_gene: TRBV7-9; CDR3aa: CASSLAFVPNLRTGGGYTF; CDR3nt: TGTGCCAGCAGCTTAGCGTTTGTCCCAAACCTAAGGACAGGGGGTGGCTACACCTTC
j_gene: TRBJ1-2; d_gene: .; abundance: .; v_gene: TRBV4-1; CDR3aa: CASSPRAGAGDYGYTF; CDR3nt: TGCGCCAGCAGCCCCCGGGCGGGGGCAGGAGACTATGGCTACACCTTC
j_gene: TRBJ2-1; d_gene: TRBD1; abundance: .; v_gene: TRBV19; CDR3aa: CASWSGGTGPNEQFF; CDR3nt: TGTGCCAGTTGGTCCGGCGGGACAGGTCCCAATGAGCAGTTCTTC
j_gene: TRBJ1-2; d_gene: .; abundance: .; v_gene: TRBV6-5; CDR3aa: CASREIFNYGYTF; CDR3nt: TGTGCCAGCCGGGAAATTTTCAACTATGGCTACACCTTC
j_gene: TRBJ1-1; d_gene: TRBD1; abundance: .; v_gene: TRBV10-3; CDR3aa: CAIATGENTEAFF; CDR3nt: TGTGCCATCGCGACAGGGGAGAACACTGAAGCTTTCTTT
j_gene: TRBJ2-7; d_gene: .; abundance: few; v_gene: TRBV18; CDR3aa: CASSPGRGSYEQYF; CDR3nt: TGTGCCAGCTCACCTGGCAGAGGTTCCTACGAGCAGTACTTC
j_gene: TRBJ1-2; d_gene: TRBD1; abundance: .; v_gene: TRBV5-1; CDR3aa: CASSLDRGDYGYTF; CDR3nt: TGCGCCAGCAGCCTCGACAGGGGGGACTATGGCTACACCTTC
j_gene: TRBJ1-1; d_gene: .; abundance: .; v_gene: TRBV2; CDR3aa: CASGIVQGIPFF; CDR3nt: TGTGCCAGCGGAATTGTTCAGGGGATCCCTTTCTTT
j_gene: TRBJ2-3; d_gene: .; abundance: .; v_gene: TRBV21-1; CDR3aa: CASLRGQEDTDTQYF; CDR3nt: TGTGCCAGCCTCAGGGGGCAAGAAGATACAGATACGCAGTATTTT
j_gene: TRBJ2-2; d_gene: .; abundance: few; v_gene: TRBV7-9; CDR3aa: CASSPLRENTGELFF; CDR3nt: TGTGCCAGCAGCCCTCTCCGGGAGAACACCGGGGAGCTGTTTTTT
j_gene: TRBJ1-2; d_gene: .; abundance: .; v_gene: TRBV4-3; CDR3aa: CASSQESAARGDGYTF; CDR3nt: TGCGCCAGCAGCCAAGAATCGGCGGCCAGGGGTGACGGCTACACCTTC
j_gene: TRBJ1-1; d_gene: TRBD1; abundance: .; v_gene: TRBV18; CDR3aa: CASSPGQGRNTEAFF; CDR3nt: TGTGCCAGCTCACCCGGACAGGGTCGAAACACTGAAGCTTTCTTT
j_gene: TRBJ2-3; d_gene: TRBD2; abundance: once; v_gene: TRBV2; CDR3aa: CASSERGVSTDTQYF; CDR3nt: TGTGCCAGCAGTGAACGGGGGGTTAGCACAGATACGCAGTATTTT
j_gene: TRBJ1-5; d_gene: .; abundance: .; v_gene: TRBV5-1; CDR3aa: CASSLVSGQNQPQHF; CDR3nt: TGCGCCAGCAGCTTGGTGTCAGGACAAAATCAGCCCCAGCATTTT
j_gene: TRBJ2-7; d_gene: .; abundance: .; v_gene: TRBV6-1; CDR3aa: CASWATPGYYEQYF; CDR3nt: TGTGCCAGCTGGGCCACGCCCGGTTACTACGAGCAGTACTTC
j_gene: TRBJ1-5; d_gene: .; abundance: .; v_gene: TRBV2; CDR3aa: CASSESTANQPQHF; CDR3nt: TGTGCCAGCAGTGAATCAACTGCCAATCAGCCCCAGCATTTT
j_gene: TRBJ2-7; d_gene: TRBD1; abundance: .; v_gene: TRBV6-5; CDR3aa: CASRGQGSSYEQYF; CDR3nt: TGTGCCAGCAGAGGACAGGGGAGCTCCTACGAGCAGTACTTC
j_gene: TRBJ1-3; d_gene: .; abundance: .; v_gene: TRBV9; CDR3aa: CASSVEGNVRLGNTIYF; CDR3nt: TGTGCCAGCAGCGTAGAAGGTAACGTGAGGCTTGGAAACACCATATATTTT
j_gene: TRBJ2-1; d_gene: .; abundance: once; v_gene: TRBV6-4; CDR3aa: CASSSLSGNEQFF; CDR3nt: TGTGCCAGCAGTAGTCTTTCAGGCAATGAGCAGTTCTTC
j_gene: TRBJ2-5; d_gene: .; abundance: few; v_gene: TRBV4-1; CDR3aa: CASSQSLHREKETQYF; CDR3nt: TGCGCCAGCAGCCAATCCCTACACAGGGAGAAAGAGACCCAGTACTTC
j_gene: TRBJ2-5; d_gene: TRBD2; abundance: .; v_gene: TRBV29-1; CDR3aa: CSGSGRAGGETQYF; CDR3nt: TGCAGCGGCTCAGGTCGGGCGGGGGGAGAGACCCAGTACTTC
j_gene: TRBJ2-1; d_gene: .; abundance: few; v_gene: TRBV20-1; CDR3aa: CSASRGTRDNEQFF; CDR3nt: TGCAGTGCTAGTAGGGGGACAAGAGACAATGAGCAGTTCTTC
j_gene: TRBJ2-6; d_gene: .; abundance: .; v_gene: TRBV25-1; CDR3aa: CASSELLDSSGANVLTF; CDR3nt: TGTGCCAGCAGTGAATTGCTGGACAGCTCTGGGGCCAACGTCCTGACTTTC
j_gene: TRBJ1-5; d_gene: .; abundance: .; v_gene: TRBV7-2; CDR3aa: CASSLAGTPNQPQHF; CDR3nt: TGTGCCAGCAGCTTGGCCGGGACACCTAATCAGCCCCAGCATTTT
j_gene: TRBJ1-2; d_gene: TRBD1; abundance: .; v_gene: TRBV3-1/TRBV3-2; CDR3aa: CASSPLGTGVNYGYTF; CDR3nt: TGTGCCAGCAGCCCTCTCGGGACAGGGGTTAACTATGGCTACACCTTC
j_gene: TRBJ1-2; d_gene: .; abundance: once; v_gene: TRBV30; CDR3aa: CAWAGGGYGYTF; CDR3nt: TGTGCCTGGGCTGGGGGCGGCTATGGCTACACCTTC
j_gene: TRBJ2-3; d_gene: TRBD2; abundance: .; v_gene: TRBV11-2; CDR3aa: CASSPQGAAGGVRTDTQYF; CDR3nt: TGTGCCAGCAGCCCCCAGGGAGCAGCGGGGGGTGTACGTACAGATACGCAGTATTTT
j_gene: TRBJ1-2; d_gene: TRBD1; abundance: .; v_gene: TRBV7-2; CDR3aa: CASSFRTGDYGYTF; CDR3nt: TGTGCCAGCAGCTTCCGGACAGGGGATTATGGCTACACCTTC
j_gene: TRBJ1-2; d_gene: .; abundance: .; v_gene: TRBV5-4; CDR3aa: CASSPPRNYGYTF; CDR3nt: TGTGCCAGCAGCCCACCCAGGAACTATGGCTACACCTTC
j_gene: TRBJ2-3; d_gene: TRBD1; abundance: once; v_gene: TRBV19; CDR3aa: CASSGPTGGTDTQYF; CDR3nt: TGTGCCAGTAGTGGTCCCACAGGGGGCACAGATACGCAGTATTTT
j_gene: TRBJ1-2; d_gene: .; abundance: .; v_gene: TRBV4-2; CDR3aa: CASSQDWQGRGYTF; CDR3nt: TGTGCCAGCAGCCAAGACTGGCAGGGTCGTGGCTACACCTTC
j_gene: TRBJ1-2; d_gene: .; abundance: .; v_gene: TRBV7-2; CDR3aa: CASSEVRETYGYTF; CDR3nt: TGTGCCAGCAGCGAAGTCAGGGAAACCTATGGCTACACCTTC
j_gene: TRBJ1-1; d_gene: TRBD1; abundance: .; v_gene: TRBV7-2; CDR3aa: CASSFDTGVTEAFF; CDR3nt: TGTGCCAGCAGCTTCGACACAGGGGTCACTGAAGCTTTCTTT
j_gene: TRBJ2-4; d_gene: .; abundance: .; v_gene: TRBV21-1; CDR3aa: CASSTAGEEYLLHSHTKNIQYF; CDR3nt: TGTGCCAGCAGCACTGCGGGTGAAGAATATCTACTTCACTCTCACACCAAAAACATTCAGTACTTC
j_gene: TRBJ2-1; d_gene: TRBD1; abundance: .; v_gene: TRBV7-2; CDR3aa: CASSLGRGLNEQFF; CDR3nt: TGTGCCAGCAGCTTAGGCAGGGGGCTAAATGAGCAGTTCTTC
j_gene: TRBJ1-5; d_gene: TRBD1; abundance: many; v_gene: TRBV2; CDR3aa: CASSGSTGGYQPQHF; CDR3nt: TGTGCCAGCAGCGGATCGACAGGGGGCTATCAGCCCCAGCATTTT
j_gene: TRBJ1-2; d_gene: .; abundance: .; v_gene: TRBV5-6; CDR3aa: CASSLSLGALGGYTF; CDR3nt: TGTGCCAGCAGCTTGAGTTTGGGGGCTCTCGGTGGCTACACCTTC
j_gene: TRBJ1-1; d_gene: TRBD1; abundance: .; v_gene: TRBV10-3; CDR3aa: CAIRQGQGGVAEAFF; CDR3nt: TGTGCCATCAGGCAGGGACAGGGGGGGGTTGCTGAAGCTTTCTTT
j_gene: TRBJ2-5; d_gene: .; abundance: .; v_gene: TRBV5-4; CDR3aa: CASSLEEGSGETQYF; CDR3nt: TGTGCCAGCAGCTTGGAGGAGGGATCTGGTGAGACCCAGTACTTC
j_gene: TRBJ2-7; d_gene: TRBD1; abundance: .; v_gene: TRBV5-1; CDR3aa: CASSSSGGAYEQYF; CDR3nt: TGCGCCAGCAGCTCCTCAGGGGGTGCCTACGAGCAGTACTTC
j_gene: TRBJ2-2; d_gene: .; abundance: .; v_gene: TRBV4-1; CDR3aa: CASSQGQGITGELFF; CDR3nt: TGCGCCAGCAGCCAAGGGCAGGGGATCACCGGGGAGCTGTTTTTT
j_gene: TRBJ1-2; d_gene: .; abundance: once; v_gene: TRBV7-9; CDR3aa: CASSVPGTRPSGYTF; CDR3nt: TGTGCCAGCAGCGTACCCGGGACACGGCCGAGTGGCTACACCTTC
j_gene: TRBJ2-1; d_gene: TRBD2; abundance: .; v_gene: TRBV5-8; CDR3aa: CASSLELTERGKPHEQFF; CDR3nt: TGTGCCAGCAGCTTGGAGCTTACGGAGCGGGGGAAGCCCCATGAGCAGTTCTTC
j_gene: TRBJ1-1; d_gene: TRBD1; abundance: .; v_gene: TRBV5-1; CDR3aa: CASSDPGQGVNTEAFF; CDR3nt: TGCGCCAGCAGCGATCCGGGACAGGGAGTGAACACTGAAGCTTTCTTT
j_gene: TRBJ1-3; d_gene: .; abundance: once; v_gene: TRBV6-5; CDR3aa: CASSDVGGLGNTIYF; CDR3nt: TGTGCCAGCAGCGACGTGGGGGGGCTTGGAAACACCATATATTTT
j_gene: TRBJ1-2; d_gene: .; abundance: .; v_gene: TRBV5-1; CDR3aa: CASSLEGYDYGYTF; CDR3nt: TGCGCCAGCAGCCTCGAGGGATACGACTATGGCTACACCTTC
j_gene: TRBJ1-2; d_gene: .; abundance: few; v_gene: TRBV4-3; CDR3aa: CASSQVPDYYGYTF; CDR3nt: TGCGCCAGCAGCCAAGTGCCAGATTACTATGGCTACACCTTC
j_gene: TRBJ2-3; d_gene: TRBD2; abundance: .; v_gene: TRBV7-2; CDR3aa: CASSPGGGAWTDTQYF; CDR3nt: TGTGCCAGCAGCCCCGGCGGGGGGGCGTGGACAGATACGCAGTATTTT
j_gene: TRBJ1-2; d_gene: .; abundance: .; v_gene: TRBV29-1; CDR3aa: CSVDGRQLEGYGYTF; CDR3nt: TGCAGCGTCGACGGGAGACAGCTAGAGGGCTATGGCTACACCTTC
j_gene: TRBJ2-3; d_gene: TRBD2; abundance: .; v_gene: TRBV5-1; CDR3aa: CASSLGLAGGSDTQYF; CDR3nt: TGCGCCAGCAGCCTCGGTCTAGCGGGGGGCTCAGATACGCAGTATTTT
j_gene: TRBJ1-1; d_gene: .; abundance: .; v_gene: TRBV19; CDR3aa: CASSIARGGTEAFF; CDR3nt: TGTGCCAGTAGTATCGCCAGGGGTGGCACTGAAGCTTTCTTT